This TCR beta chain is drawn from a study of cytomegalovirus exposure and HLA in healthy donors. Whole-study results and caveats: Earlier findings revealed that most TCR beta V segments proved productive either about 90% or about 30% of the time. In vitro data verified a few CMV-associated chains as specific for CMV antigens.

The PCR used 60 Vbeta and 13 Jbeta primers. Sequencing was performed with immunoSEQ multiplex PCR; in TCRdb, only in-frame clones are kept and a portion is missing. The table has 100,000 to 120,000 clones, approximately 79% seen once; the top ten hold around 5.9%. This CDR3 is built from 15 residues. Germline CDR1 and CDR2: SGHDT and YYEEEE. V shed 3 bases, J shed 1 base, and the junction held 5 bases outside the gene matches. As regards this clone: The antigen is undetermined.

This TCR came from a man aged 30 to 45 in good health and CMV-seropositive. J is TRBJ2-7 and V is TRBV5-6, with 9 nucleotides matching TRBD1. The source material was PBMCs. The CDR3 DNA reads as TGTGCCAGCAGCTGGGACAGGGTCCTATCCTACGAGCAGTACTTC. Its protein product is CASSWDRVLSYEQYF.